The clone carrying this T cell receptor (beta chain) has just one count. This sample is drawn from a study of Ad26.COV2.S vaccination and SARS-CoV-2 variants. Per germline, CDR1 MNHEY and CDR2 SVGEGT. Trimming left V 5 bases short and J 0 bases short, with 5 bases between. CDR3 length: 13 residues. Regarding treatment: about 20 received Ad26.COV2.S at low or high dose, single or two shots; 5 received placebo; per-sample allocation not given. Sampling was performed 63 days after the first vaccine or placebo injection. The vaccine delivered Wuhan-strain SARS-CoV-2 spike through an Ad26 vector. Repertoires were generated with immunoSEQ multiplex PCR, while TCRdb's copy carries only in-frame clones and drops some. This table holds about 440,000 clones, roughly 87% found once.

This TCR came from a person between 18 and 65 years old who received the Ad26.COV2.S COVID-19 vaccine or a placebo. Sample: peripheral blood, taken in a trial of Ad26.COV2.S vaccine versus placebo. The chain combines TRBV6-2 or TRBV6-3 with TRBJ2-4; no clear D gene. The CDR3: CASSGSAKNIQYF. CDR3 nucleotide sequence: TGTGCCAGCAGTGGTTCAGCCAAAAACATTCAGTACTTC.